This T cell receptor beta chain came from a study of blood T cells in healthy people across ages. A few counts support this clonotype. The CDR3 sequence is 14 residues long. The germline V and J ends were trimmed by 6 bases and 1 base, with 13 bases remaining between them. Germline V lookup: CDR1 SGDLS, CDR2 YYNGEE. A second PCR of about 6 to 11 cycles used a sample-barcoded 5' primer and a J-beta primer mix. Samples each returned at least 3 million CDR3-containing paired-end reads. TCRdb passed the 5' RACE reads through MiXCR, listing each CDR3 protein once. Altogether some 760,000 distinct CDR3 sequences are present, roughly 25% being singletons, with the ten largest covering more than 3%. This sample also appeared in a second study, on T cells of mothers and their children.

The clonotype was recovered from a boy younger than 18 in good health. This chain joins TRBV9 and TRBJ1-1, with D possibly matching TRBD1 (6 bases). Source material: blood. The CDR3 sequence: CASTAGAGNTEAFF. The CDR3 nucleotides read TGTGCCAGCACTGCGGGGGCGGGGAACACTGAAGCTTTCTTT.